The 25 T cell receptor beta chains given below trace back to one sample, sequenced in a study of cytomegalovirus exposure and HLA in healthy donors. This PCR relied on a set of 60 Vbeta primers and 13 Jbeta primers. Assay used: immunoSEQ multiplex PCR; TCRdb lists only in-frame clones, some missing. The sample includes roughly 88,000 clones, approximately 76% of them seen just once. The specimen sequenced was PBMCs. All receptors come from a young man in good health and CMV-seropositive.

CDR3 loop: CASSLHGGPETQYF. The CDR3 region has the DNA TGTGCCAGCAGCCTACACGGGGGGCCAGAGACCCAGTACTTC. The chain is built from TRBV7-9 and TRBJ2-5, with D possibly TRBD2 on 7 matching bases. This CDR3 is built from 14 residues. Germline values: CDR1 SEHNR, CDR2 FQNEAQ (reference sequence). The V and J ends lost 5 bases and 4 bases respectively, with 14 bases between them.

The V and J genes are TRBV28 and TRBJ1-5, with D perhaps TRBD1 (6 bases). V was pared by 8 bases and J by 9 bases, with 11 bases between. Germline V gives CDR1 MDHEN, CDR2 SYDVKM. The CDR3 loop spans 11 amino acids. The CDR3 DNA reads TGTGCCAGCCAGGGGTCGGGGCCCCAGCATTTT. It is translated as CASQGSGPQHF.

This clone was recorded only once. J is TRBJ1-1 and V is TRBV6-1; a possible D gene is TRBD1 (5 bases). CDR3 length equals 15 residues. Per germline, CDR1 MNHNS and CDR2 SASEGT. Trimming cost V 6 bases and J 0 bases, with 14 bases left between them. The CDR3, as DNA: TGTGCCAGCAGCTTTAGGGGAACATTGAACACTGAAGCTTTCTTT. This encodes CASSFRGTLNTEAFF.

This chain links TRBV27 with TRBJ2-7; perhaps TRBD2 as D (6 bases). V lost 0 bases and J lost 3, with 9 bases in between. The germline V gene encodes CDR1 MNHEY and CDR2 SMNVEV (reference sequence). The CDR3 spans 14 residues. CDR3 DNA: TGTGCCAGCAGTTTATCGACCGGGAGCTACGAGCAGTACTTC. It is translated as CASSLSTGSYEQYF.

This clone has just a few counts. This sequence joins TRBV6-6 and TRBJ1-1; 7 bases line up with TRBD1. The CDR3 covers 15 residues. V was clipped by 2 bases and J by 0 bases; unmatched bases: 3. The germline V gene has CDR1 MNHNY and CDR2 SVGAGI (reference sequence). The CDR3 DNA follows: TGTGCCAGCAGTTACCCCGGGACAGTGAACACTGAAGCTTTCTTT. This translates into CASSYPGTVNTEAFF.

This clone was seen a few times. CDR3 amino acids: CASSLGRGQETQYF. CDR3 DNA: TGTGCCAGCAGCTTGGGCAGGGGGCAGGAGACCCAGTACTTC. J is TRBJ2-5 and V is TRBV13; 8 bases line up with TRBD1. V dropped 3 bases and J dropped 5; count of bases not matched to a gene: 5. Germline V gives CDR1 PRHDT, CDR2 FYEKMQ (reference sequence). The CDR3 is made up of 14 amino acids.

This clone was observed a few times. The genes are TRBV10-2 and TRBJ1-1; no clear D gene. The CDR3 spans 13 residues. CDR1 and CDR2 (germline): WSHSY, SAAADI. V was clipped by 4 bases and J by 1 base, with 7 bases between them. The DNA for the CDR3 is TGCGCCAGCAGTGTGGCGGGGAACACTGAAGCTTTCTTT. It codes for CASSVAGNTEAFF.

The rearrangement joins TRBV18 to TRBJ2-3; D remains unclear. The germline gives CDR1 KGHSH, CDR2 LQKENI. The CDR3 sequence is 14 residues long. V shed 3 bases and J shed 4 bases, with 11 bases lying between them. CDR3 protein: CASSPTAVADTQYF. The CDR3 DNA reads TGTGCCAGCTCACCGACCGCGGTGGCAGATACGCAGTATTTT.

This clone was picked up a small number of times. The chain links TRBV25-1 to TRBJ2-1; possible D gene TRBD1, 5 bases. The CDR3 runs 14 residues. Germline V gene data show CDR1 as MGHDK and CDR2 as SYGVNS. V was cut by 6 bases and J by 9 bases, with 18 bases left in between. The chain's CDR3 is CASSETVMSSEQFF. CDR3 bases: TGTGCCAGCAGCGAGACAGTAATGTCCAGTGAGCAGTTCTTC.

The genes are TRBV4-1 and TRBJ1-2; TRBD1 aligns across 7 bases. Unmatched junction bases numbered 6, after V lost 4 bases and J lost 4 bases. Germline lookup yields CDR1 MGHRA and CDR2 YSYEKL. This CDR3 has 14 amino acids. In DNA form, the CDR3 reads TGCGCCAGCAGCCCCGACAGGGTACCCTATGGCTACACCTTC. Translating gives CASSPDRVPYGYTF.

The table lists this clone with a few counts. The rearrangement uses TRBV5-4 and TRBJ1-1, with D possibly being TRBD1 (6 bases). The CDR3 sequence is 15 residues long. Looked up from germline, CDR1 is SGHNT and CDR2 is YYREEE (reference sequence). Trimming cost V 1 base and J 6 bases, with 16 bases left between them. This chain's CDR3 is CASSLLNRAGAEAFF. The DNA for the CDR3 is TGTGCCAGCAGCTTGCTGAACAGGGCTGGGGCTGAAGCTTTCTTT.

The chain couples TRBV10-3 to TRBJ1-5; 7 bases are a match to TRBD1. Germline V CDR1 and CDR2: ENHRY, SYGVKD. Trimming took 10 bases from V and 9 from J; bases not matched to a gene: 9. The CDR3 loop spans 12 amino acids. The CDR3 loop reads CASRDSGGPQHF. The CDR3 DNA reads as TGTGCCAGCCGGGACAGCGGAGGGCCCCAGCATTTT.

This chain connects TRBV9 to TRBJ1-1, with 11 bases that match TRBD1. The germline V gene encodes CDR1 SGDLS and CDR2 YYNGEE. This CDR3 spans 16 amino acids. J gave up 1 base and V 4 bases, and 6 bases lay outside the gene matches. Here the CDR3 reads CASSPGQGAWNTEAFF. The CDR3, as DNA: TGTGCCAGCAGCCCAGGACAGGGGGCCTGGAACACTGAAGCTTTCTTT.

The gene calls are TRBV5-1 and TRBJ2-3; 8 nucleotides agree with TRBD2. The germline CDR1 and CDR2 sequences are SGHRS and YFSETQ. The CDR3 contains 16 residues. After removal of 2 bases from V and 1 base from J, the junction contained 6 bases not matched to a gene. The CDR3 loop is CASSFTAGVRTDTQYF. The DNA for the CDR3 is TGCGCCAGCAGCTTTACAGCGGGGGTGCGCACAGATACGCAGTATTTT.

The genes are TRBV7-8 and TRBJ2-7; weak D call: TRBD1 (6 bases). Trimming removed 5 bases from V and 4 bases from J, with 15 bases in between. The CDR3 consists of 14 residues. In germline, CDR1 is SGHVS, CDR2 FQNEAQ. The CDR3 DNA follows: TGTGCCAGCAGCCAACGGTCAGGGGCATACGAGCAGTACTTC. Its protein is CASSQRSGAYEQYF. The whole variable domain, filled in from reference TRBV7-8 and TRBJ2-7, reads GAGVSQSPRYKVAKRGQDVALRCDPISGHVSLFWYQQALGQGPEFLTYFQNEAQLDKSGLPSDRFFAERPEGSVSTLKIQRTQQEDSAVYLCASSQRSGAYEQYFGPGTRLTVT.

The V and J genes are TRBV29-1 and TRBJ1-1; D might be TRBD1 (5 bases). V was pared by 5 bases and J by 5 bases, with 21 bases between. Germline-derived CDR1 and CDR2 are SQVTM and ANQGSEA. CDR3 length: 15 amino acids. The CDR3 nucleotides are TGCAGCGTTCAGGGAAGGAGGGTGAGGAGGACTGAAGCTTTCTTT. Protein: CSVQGRRVRRTEAFF.

This clone was detected a few times. The J gene is TRBJ2-1, the V gene TRBV11-3; 7 bases match TRBD1. This CDR3 contains 15 residues. In germline, CDR1 is SGHNT, CDR2 YENEEA. V lost 4 bases to trimming and J lost 7 bases; unmatched junction nucleotides: 10. CDR3 sequence reads: CASSSWGQGVNEQFF. Here the CDR3 DNA reads TGTGCCAGCAGCTCCTGGGGGCAGGGGGTAAATGAGCAGTTCTTC.

V is TRBV6-6 and J is TRBJ2-5; TRBD1 matches 10 bases. CDR3 length: 15 amino acids. After removal of 2 bases from V and 5 bases from J, the junction contained 5 bases not matched to a gene. Per the germline V gene, CDR1 is MNHNY and CDR2 is SVGAGI (reference sequence). In nucleotides, the CDR3 is TGTGCCAGCAGTTACCTAAAGGACAGGGGGGAGACCCAGTACTTC. Translation: CASSYLKDRGETQYF.

This clone was found a few times. In nucleotides, the CDR3 is TGTGCCAGTAGTATCATTGGGGGGGGCAATGAGCAGTTCTTC. The encoded protein is CASSIIGGGNEQFF. V gene TRBV19 combines with J gene TRBJ2-1; 7 nucleotides align to TRBD2. The germline CDR1 and CDR2 sequences are LNHDA and SQIVND (reference sequence). The V segment lost 3 bases and the J segment 6 bases; nucleotides outside the gene matches: 5. The CDR3 has 14 amino acids.

The rearrangement links TRBV11-2 to TRBJ1-1, with D maybe TRBD1 (5 bases). Germline CDR1 and CDR2: SGHAT and FQNNGV. The CDR3 runs 12 residues. Trimming pared 1 base from V and 10 bases from J, leaving 10 bases between. DNA of the CDR3: TGTGCCAGCAGCTTAGGGGGTGGGGCAGCTTTCTTT. Its protein product is CASSLGGGAAFF.

This clone has just one count. The V gene is TRBV30, the J gene TRBJ2-7; perhaps TRBD2 as D (7 bases). V shed 2 bases and J shed 4 bases, with 12 bases lying between them. Germline-derived CDR1 and CDR2 are GTSNPN and SVGIG (reference sequence). The CDR3 loop spans 13 amino acids. CDR3 protein: CAWSRRGPYEQYF. The CDR3 DNA reads TGTGCCTGGAGTCGGCGGGGGCCATACGAGCAGTACTTC.

V gene TRBV28 combines with J gene TRBJ2-1; possibly TRBD2 for D (6 bases). This CDR3 spans 13 amino acids. Between the trimmed V and J ends, which lost 2 bases and 12 bases, there was a span of 14 bases. CDR1 is MDHEN, CDR2 SYDVKM, per germline. This chain's CDR3 is CASSLILPGLQFF. As DNA, the CDR3 is TGTGCCAGCAGTTTAATCCTACCGGGACTGCAGTTCTTC.

CDR3 region: CASSYSSPGGEAFF. DNA of the CDR3: TGTGCCAGCAGTTACTCGTCTCCGGGAGGAGAAGCTTTCTTT. This chain uses TRBV6-5 with TRBJ1-1, with D uncertain. Germline lookup yields CDR1 MNHEY and CDR2 SVGAGI. The CDR3 sequence is 14 residues long. The V and J ends lost 0 bases and 8 bases respectively, with 13 bases between them.

The V call is TRBV7-9, the J call TRBJ1-1, with D perhaps matching TRBD1 (5 bases). V dropped 2 bases and J dropped 6 bases, with 16 bases sitting between them. The CDR3 covers 15 residues. The germline V gene encodes CDR1 SEHNR and CDR2 FQNEAQ (reference sequence). The CDR3 region is CASSLSDSFYPEAFF. Here the CDR3 DNA reads TGTGCCAGCAGCTTATCTGACAGTTTTTACCCTGAAGCTTTCTTT. The whole variable domain, filled in from reference TRBV7-9 and TRBJ1-1, reads DTGVSQNPRHKITKRGQNVTFRCDPISEHNRLYWYRQTLGQGPEFLTYFQNEAQLEKSRLLSDRFSAERPKGSFSTLEIQRTEQGDSAMYLCASSLSDSFYPEAFFGQGTRLTVV.

The CDR3 sequence is CASSRDTTDTQYF. CDR3 coding DNA: TGTGCCAGCAGCCGAGACACCACAGATACGCAGTATTTT. The V gene is TRBV6-5, the J gene TRBJ2-3; no clear D gene. V shed 6 bases and J shed 2 bases, with 9 bases lying between them. The CDR3 is made up of 13 amino acids. CDR1 is MNHEY and CDR2 is SVGAGI in the germline V gene.